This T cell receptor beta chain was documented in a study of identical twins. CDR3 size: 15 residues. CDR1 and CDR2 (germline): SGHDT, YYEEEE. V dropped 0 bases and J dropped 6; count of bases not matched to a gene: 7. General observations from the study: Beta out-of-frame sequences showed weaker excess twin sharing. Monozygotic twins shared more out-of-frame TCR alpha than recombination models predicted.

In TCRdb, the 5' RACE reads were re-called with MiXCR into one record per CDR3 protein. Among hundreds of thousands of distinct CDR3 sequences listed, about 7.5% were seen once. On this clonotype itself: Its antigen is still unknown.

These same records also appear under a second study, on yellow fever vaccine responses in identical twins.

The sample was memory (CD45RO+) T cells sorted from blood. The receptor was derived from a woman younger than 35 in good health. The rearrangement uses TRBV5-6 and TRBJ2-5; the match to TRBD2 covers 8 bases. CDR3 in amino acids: CASSLVGGVTQTQYF. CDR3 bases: TGTGCCAGCAGCTTGGTCGGGGGGGTCACGCAGACCCAGTACTTC.